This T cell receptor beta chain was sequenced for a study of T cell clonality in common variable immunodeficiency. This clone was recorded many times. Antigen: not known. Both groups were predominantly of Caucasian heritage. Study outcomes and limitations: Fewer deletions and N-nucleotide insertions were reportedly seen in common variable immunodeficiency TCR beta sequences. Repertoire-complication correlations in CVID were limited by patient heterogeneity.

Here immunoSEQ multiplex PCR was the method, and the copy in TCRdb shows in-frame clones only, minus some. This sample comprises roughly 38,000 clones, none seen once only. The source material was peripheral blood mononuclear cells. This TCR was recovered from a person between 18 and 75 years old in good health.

The CDR3 sequence is CSASFWGREGYNEQFF. The DNA read from the CDR3 is TGCAGTGCTAGCTTCTGGGGGCGGGAGGGGTACAATGAG. The V call is TRBV20-1, the J call TRBJ2-1, with 9 bases that match TRBD2. The sequence runs out 3 residues before the end of the CDR3; the remainder is reconstructed from the germline J gene. Germline CDR1 DFQATT, CDR2 SNEGSKA (reference sequence). The CDR3 is 16 residues long. V lost 3 bases, J lost 4 bases, and 10 bases stayed unmatched.